This TCR beta chain was identified in a study of T and B cells in COVID-19 patients. About the study: COVID-19 patients gave peripheral blood either during active infection or after recovery. 18 of 20 active-infection patients had comorbidities associated with unfavorable COVID-19 outcome.

Germline CDR1 and CDR2: SGHVS and FNYEAQ. The CDR3 is made up of 13 amino acids. The germline V and J ends were trimmed by 4 bases and 2 bases, with 9 bases remaining between them. TRB was amplified from roughly 250-500 ng of blood genomic DNA. TRB rearrangements were amplified by multiplex PCR with BIOMED2 TRB-A/B primers. TCRdb recomputed calls from the multiplex PCR reads with MiXCR, one row per CDR3 protein. The data show around 23,000 distinct CDR3 sequences, 29% seen once. Study conclusions and caveats: Symptomatic-phase blood samples from mildly ill patients and early samples from severe cases were scarce. Patients with COVID-19 reportedly showed strongly skewed T cell receptor beta variable and joining gene usage.

Note on this clonotype: Its antigen remains unidentified.

The sequenced sample consisted of blood. The chain is built from TRBV7-6 and TRBJ2-7; D is unresolved. The clonotype comes from a human donor who had recovered from COVID-19. The CDR3 DNA reads TGTGCCAGCAGCTCTAGGTCGACCTACGAGCAGTACTTC. Translation gives CASSSRSTYEQYF.